The 4 T cell receptor beta chains below all came from one sample that was sequenced in a study of immune cell composition in non-small cell lung cancer. Measured with immunoSEQ multiplex PCR; TCRdb has only the in-frame clones, and not every one. Of roughly 11,000 clones in the sample, about 60% were seen once. Material: lung tumor tissue. The receptors shown here come from a human donor with non-small cell lung cancer.

This chain uses TRBV7-2 with TRBJ2-1; tentatively, D is TRBD2 (6 bases). The CDR3 sequence is 14 residues long. The germline gives CDR1 SGHTA, CDR2 FQGNSA. The V end was cut by 0 bases, the J end by 8 bases, with 11 bases between. CDR3 DNA sequence: TGTGCCAGCAGCTTAGCGCGGCGCGGGGATGAGCAGTTCTTC. Its translation is CASSLARRGDEQFF.

The CDR3 sequence is CASSADLAAGELFF. The DNA of the CDR3 is TGTGCCAGCTCCGCAGACCTAGCGGCCGGGGAGCTGTTTTTT. The rearrangement joins TRBV18 to TRBJ2-2, with 7 bases that match TRBD2. V lost 6 bases, J lost 6 bases, and 7 bases stayed unmatched. The CDR3 loop spans 14 amino acids. Germline CDR1 KGHSH, CDR2 LQKENI.

This clone is medium-sized (0.01 to 0.1%). The chain has TRBV28 and TRBJ2-7, with D tentatively TRBD2 (5 bases). Trimming took 5 bases from V and 1 from J, leaving 18 bases between them. The CDR3 length is 16 residues. Looked up from germline, CDR1 is MDHEN and CDR2 is SYDVKM. The CDR3 nucleotides read TGTGCCAGCAGTCGCCCTTCCCTGGGAGAGTCCTACGAGCAGTACTTC. This translates into CASSRPSLGESYEQYF.

The DNA for the CDR3 is TGTGCCAGCAGCTTTTACGGGGACTACGAGCAGTACTTC. Encoded protein: CASSFYGDYEQYF. The chain has TRBV5-4 and TRBJ2-7; perhaps TRBD2 as D (5 bases). Trimming took 2 bases from V and 3 from J, leaving 9 bases between them. Germline-derived CDR1 and CDR2 are SGHNT and YYREEE (reference sequence). The CDR3 has 13 amino acids.